A single sample is the source of the 21 T cell receptor beta chains below, sequenced in a study of cytomegalovirus exposure and HLA in healthy donors. PCR employed 60 Vbeta and 13 Jbeta primers. The table came from immunoSEQ multiplex PCR; TCRdb's copy has only in-frame clones and leaves some out. Of about 130,000 clones listed, approximately 80% are singletons. Input material: PBMCs. The receptors shown here come from an older woman in good health and CMV-seronegative.

V usage is TRBV7-9 and J usage is TRBJ1-1, with 8 bases fitting TRBD1. Looked up from germline, CDR1 is SEHNR and CDR2 is FQNEAQ (reference sequence). The junction had 8 bases not matched to a gene; V was cut back by 2 bases and J by 0 bases. There are 17 residues in the CDR3. CDR3 amino acids: CASSLSRAGGLNTEAFF. CDR3 nucleotides: TGTGCCAGCAGCTTAAGCCGGGCAGGGGGCCTGAACACTGAAGCTTTCTTT.

The rearrangement joins TRBV5-3 to TRBJ2-5; TRBD2 agrees at 8 bases. TRBV5-3 is placed among ORFs of uncertain function. V dropped 4 bases and J dropped 2; count of bases not matched to a gene: 4. The CDR3 contains 14 residues. The CDR3 is CARSPGTRQETQYF. The CDR3 DNA is TGTGCCAGAAGCCCCGGGACTAGACAAGAGACCCAGTACTTC.

V usage is TRBV14 and J usage is TRBJ2-1, with TRBD2 matching 15 bases. The CDR3 covers 17 residues. Per the germline V gene, CDR1 is SGHDN and CDR2 is FVKESK. Trimming removed 3 bases from V and 5 bases from J; junction bases left unmatched: 5. CDR3 DNA: TGTGCCAGCAGCCACGGGACTAGCGGGAGGATCCACAATGAGCAGTTCTTC. Amino acid sequence: CASSHGTSGRIHNEQFF.

The chain joins TRBV5-4 to TRBJ1-4; possibly TRBD1 for D (6 bases). Germline-derived CDR1 and CDR2 are SGHNT and YYREEE (reference sequence). This CDR3 region has 15 residues. V was trimmed by 4 bases and J by 0 bases, leaving 10 bases between them. Here the CDR3 reads CASSRGGSTNEKLFF. As DNA, the CDR3 is TGTGCCAGCAGCCGGGGGGGCTCAACTAATGAAAAACTGTTTTTT.

The rearrangement links TRBV18 to TRBJ2-1; 13 bases fit TRBD2. With 3 bases clipped from V and 1 base from J, the junction kept 9 bases outside the gene matches. The CDR3 totals 19 residues. Germline assignment: CDR1 KGHSH and CDR2 LQKENI. The CDR3 sequence: CASSPTGTSGKGSYNEQFF. CDR3 in DNA: TGTGCCAGCTCACCCACCGGGACTAGCGGGAAGGGGTCCTACAATGAGCAGTTCTTC.

This clone has just one count. The chain links TRBV6-1 to TRBJ1-1; 7 positions agree with TRBD1. V shed 8 bases, J shed 4 bases, and the junction held 7 bases outside the gene matches. Germline V gene sequence: CDR1 MNHNS, CDR2 SASEGT. CDR3 length: 13 residues. CDR3 sequence: CASGDRVGTEAFF. For the CDR3, the DNA is TGTGCCAGCGGAGACAGGGTGGGCACTGAAGCTTTCTTT.

The chain links TRBV6-1 to TRBJ1-6; D uncertain. The CDR3 runs to 14 residues. The V gene lost 2 bases and the J gene lost 9 bases, with 11 bases spanning the gap. Germline CDR1 and CDR2: MNHNS and SASEGT. This chain's CDR3 is CASSENPGISPLHF. CDR3 nucleotides: TGTGCCAGCAGTGAAAACCCCGGGATTTCACCCCTCCACTTT.

The chain carries TRBV5-6 and TRBJ2-1, with 11 bases identical to TRBD1. The CDR3 totals 15 residues. The germline gives CDR1 SGHDT, CDR2 YYEEEE. Trimming cost V 4 bases and J 4 bases; bases outside gene matches: 4. CDR3 in DNA: TGTGCCAGCAGCGCAGGACAGGGGGCTTACAATGAGCAGTTCTTC. It specifies CASSAGQGAYNEQFF.

This clone was recorded a few times. V is TRBV6-1 and J is TRBJ1-4; D is ambiguous. The CDR3 length is 14 residues. CDR1 is MNHNS, CDR2 SASEGT, per germline. V lost 5 bases and J 0 bases, leaving 7 bases between the germline ends. The CDR3 sequence: CASSFQSTNEKLFF. As DNA, the CDR3 is TGTGCCAGCAGTTTTCAATCAACTAATGAAAAACTGTTTTTT.

The chain joins TRBV7-2 to TRBJ2-1, with 8 bases matching TRBD2. Unmatched junction bases numbered 7, after V lost 4 bases and J lost 5 bases. Germline V gene sequence: CDR1 SGHTA, CDR2 FQGNSA. The CDR3 has 15 residues. CDR3 bases: TGTGCCAGCAGCTATCAGCGGGGGACGGACAATGAGCAGTTCTTC. Translating gives CASSYQRGTDNEQFF.

The chain employs TRBV5-1 and TRBJ2-6; D is perhaps TRBD2 (5 bases). Trimming removed 4 bases at V and 0 bases at J, with 11 bases between. The germline gives CDR1 SGHRS, CDR2 YFSETQ. This CDR3 is 16 amino acids long. The DNA for the CDR3 is TGCGCCAGCAGCCCGGGGTCTTCCTCTGGGGCCAACGTCCTGACTTTC. It codes for CASSPGSSSGANVLTF. The full variable domain, in which reference TRBV5-1 and TRBJ2-6 provide the parts outside the CDR3, is KAGVTQTPRYLIKTRGQQVTLSCSPISGHRSVSWYQQTPGQGLQFLFEYFSETQRNKGNFPGRFSGRQFSNSRSEMNVSTLELGDSALYLCASSPGSSSGANVLTFGAGSRLTVL.

This clone was detected only once. The J gene is TRBJ1-6, the V gene TRBV19; TRBD1 matches at 7 bases. The V gene end was trimmed by 1 base and the J gene end by 4 bases; junction bases not matched to a gene: 1. The germline CDR1 and CDR2 sequences are LNHDA and SQIVND (reference sequence). The CDR3 totals 15 residues. CDR3 sequence reads: CASSIAQGYNSPLHF. The CDR3 region has the DNA TGTGCCAGTAGTATAGCACAGGGGTATAATTCACCCCTCCACTTT.

This clone has just one count. The chain has TRBV4-1 and TRBJ2-5, with TRBD1 matching 8 bases. The V and J ends lost 4 bases and 3 bases, in that order; junction bases with no gene match: 7. There are 15 residues in the CDR3. Germline-derived CDR1 and CDR2 are MGHRA and YSYEKL. The CDR3 DNA reads TGCGCCAGCAGCCGACGGGACAGGCAGAAAGAGACCCAGTACTTC. Residues: CASSRRDRQKETQYF.

The chain uses TRBV7-2 and TRBJ1-3, with unresolved D. This CDR3 is 15 amino acids long. Trimming cost V 7 bases and J 3 bases, with 16 bases left between them. Germline V gene sequence: CDR1 SGHTA, CDR2 FQGNSA. For the CDR3, the DNA is TGTGCCAGCAAACAAACCCGGGAGGTTGGAAACACCATATATTTT. It translates to CASKQTREVGNTIYF. Full variable domain (remainder filled in from reference TRBV7-2 and TRBJ1-3): GAGVSQSPSNKVTEKGKDVELRCDPISGHTALYWYRQSLGQGLEFLIYFQGNSAPDKSGLPSDRFSAERTGGSVSTLTIQRTQQEDSAVYLCASKQTREVGNTIYFGEGSWLTVV.

The V gene is TRBV5-1, the J gene TRBJ1-4; maybe TRBD1 (5 bases). V shed 1 base and J shed 4 bases, with 11 bases lying between them. Germline V gene data show CDR1 as SGHRS and CDR2 as YFSETQ. This CDR3 region has 15 residues. As DNA, the CDR3 is TGCGCCAGCAGCTTGCTAACAGGCCGTAATGAAAAACTGTTTTTT. It specifies CASSLLTGRNEKLFF.

The chain uses TRBV4-1 and TRBJ2-1; D gene uncertain. V was cut by 0 bases and J by 12 bases, with 12 bases left in between. Germline values: CDR1 MGHRA, CDR2 YSYEKL. CDR3 length: 13 residues. The CDR3 loop is CASSQEITLRQFF. CDR3 nucleotides: TGCGCCAGCAGCCAAGAGATCACCCTGAGGCAGTTCTTC.

The gene calls are TRBV6-1 and TRBJ1-1; D is unresolved. Germline values: CDR1 MNHNS, CDR2 SASEGT. The CDR3 covers 15 residues. Deletions cut 2 bases from V and 3 bases from J, with 13 bases between. The CDR3 region has the DNA TGTGCCAGCAGTGAACCCTTTACCGGGGACACTGAAGCTTTCTTT. Translation: CASSEPFTGDTEAFF.

The J gene is TRBJ2-2, the V gene TRBV9; 7 nucleotides match TRBD1. Germline CDR1 reads SGDLS; CDR2 reads YYNGEE. J lost 3 bases, V lost 4 bases, and 6 bases had no gene match. This CDR3 contains 15 residues. For the CDR3, the DNA is TGTGCCAGCAGCCGCCGGACAGGAGACACCGGGGAGCTGTTTTTT. This encodes CASSRRTGDTGELFF.

This clone was seen a handful of times. The CDR3 loop is CASSIGNPRFGYEQYF. The CDR3 DNA sequence: TGTGCCAGTAGTATAGGGAACCCGAGGTTCGGCTACGAGCAGTACTTC. J is TRBJ2-7 and V is TRBV19; unclear D gene. Trimming took off 1 base at V and 3 bases at J, with 16 bases between the two ends. Germline V gene sequence: CDR1 LNHDA, CDR2 SQIVND (reference sequence). The CDR3 contains 16 residues.

The chain couples TRBV2 to TRBJ2-7; no definite D call. The CDR3 has 13 residues. V lost 1 base to trimming and J lost 3 bases, with 7 bases between them. CDR1 SNHLY and CDR2 FYNNEI come from the germline V gene. This CDR3 reads CASSEDGSYEQYF. DNA for the CDR3: TGTGCCAGCAGTGAAGATGGCAGCTACGAGCAGTACTTC.

The chain recombines TRBV19 with TRBJ2-2; TRBD1 agrees at 7 bases. This CDR3 is built from 15 residues. After removal of 5 bases from V and 3 bases from J, the junction contained 6 bases not matched to a gene. The germline CDR1 and CDR2 sequences are LNHDA and SQIVND (reference sequence). The CDR3 region has the DNA TGTGCCAGTAGTTCGCAGGGGGTGTACACCGGGGAGCTGTTTTTT. As protein: CASSSQGVYTGELFF.